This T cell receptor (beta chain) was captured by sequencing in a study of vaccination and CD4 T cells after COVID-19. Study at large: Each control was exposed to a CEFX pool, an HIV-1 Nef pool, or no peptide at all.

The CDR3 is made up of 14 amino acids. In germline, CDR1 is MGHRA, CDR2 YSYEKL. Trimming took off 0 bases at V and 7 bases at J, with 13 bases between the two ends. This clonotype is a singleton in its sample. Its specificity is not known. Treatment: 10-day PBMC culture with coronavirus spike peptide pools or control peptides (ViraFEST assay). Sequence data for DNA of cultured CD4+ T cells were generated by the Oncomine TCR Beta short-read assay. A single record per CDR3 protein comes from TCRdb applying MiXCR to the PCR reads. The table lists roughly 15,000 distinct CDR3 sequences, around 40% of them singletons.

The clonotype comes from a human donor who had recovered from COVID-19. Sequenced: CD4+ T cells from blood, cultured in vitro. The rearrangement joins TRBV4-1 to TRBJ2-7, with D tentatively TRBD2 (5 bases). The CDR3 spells CASSQDSTGGEQYF. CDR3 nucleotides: TGCGCCAGCAGCCAAGATTCGACCGGCGGGGAGCAGTACTTC.